A single T cell receptor beta chain is shown here with its context. As yet, its antigen is unknown. A junction boundary mismatches the germline segment, possibly from a read error. This entry belongs to a study of tumor-infiltrating lymphocytes in primary liver carcinoma. General observations from the study: The top-250-clone fraction was significantly higher in tumors than in blood (p = 0.039).

From unsorted bulk tissue weighing roughly 17-34 mg, DNA and RNA were co-extracted. Over 80% of the cells in every tumor sample were viable tumor cells. The CDR3 consists of 15 residues. The V gene's germline CDR1 is SGHAT and CDR2 FQNNGV. The template, about 550 ng total RNA, yielded TCR beta cDNA made with a constant-region primer. Sequencing libraries for TCR beta derived from three nested multiplex PCR rounds that used slightly modified ARM-PCR. In the first two PCR rounds, TRBV1-TRBV30 forward primers were paired with a C-beta reverse primer, and each round lasted roughly 9 cycles. TCRdb re-called the multiplex PCR reads through MiXCR, storing one row per CDR3 protein. The sample comprises about 60,000 distinct CDR3 sequences, about 71% of which are singletons, and 40% rests with the top ten.

The sequence came from a man in his forties or fifties with primary liver carcinoma and hepatitis B virus infection. Sample: liver tumor tissue from sampling region 4. This sample's subset: tumor region T4, right-lateral pole. This chain links TRBV11-2 with TRBJ2-2; D is unclear. The CDR3 bases are TGTGCCGGCAGCTTACCTGGAGCGAACGCCGGGGAGCTGTTTTTT. Its translation is CAGSLPGANAGELFF.